A selection of T cell receptor beta chains follows, all from one sample in a study of shared clonotypes between healthy human individuals. Assay: immunoSEQ multiplex PCR; the TCRdb copy retains only in-frame clones and omits some. The sample holds about 820,000 clones, 90% to 95% seen once. Sequencing was performed on naive CD8+ T cells sorted from blood. The receptors derive from a man aged 25-40 years in good health. Each CDR3 is given without its conserved first and last residue.

CDR3 protein	V gene	CDR3 length
ASSLDSGVYEQY	TRBV4-1	12
ASSPRTGPNYGYT	TRBV5-8	13
ASSSGQRNTEAF	TRBV27	12
ASSEPGQGAQDTQY	TRBV9	14
ASSRGPGYNEQF	TRBV6-5	12
ASSRGTGFGNSNQPQH	TRBV28	16
ASSGTWGDGYT	TRBV6-5	11
ASSSRQIYSNQPQH	TRBV28	14
ASSQLGESGETQY	TRBV4-1	13
ASTLAPTDYEQY	TRBV7-6	12
ASSSAGLYNEQF	TRBV27	12
ASSPYRGSHLYNEQF	TRBV7-8	15
ASRSSGYNEQF	TRBV27	11
ASILGGFSTDTQY	TRBV7-2	13
ASSHGDEKLF	TRBV11-3	10
ASRWTSGSSDTQY	TRBV19	13
ASIPPGRDTQY	TRBV7-6	11
ASSDSRDTQY	TRBV19	10
SAAGTGLF	TRBV20-1	8
ASSPSQGGRAYEQY	TRBV27	14
ASSAQGVGTTDTQY	TRBV6-1	14
ASSTGFTEAF	TRBV19	10
ASSEGGAWTDTQY	TRBV2	13
ASTAAGTANTGELF	TRBV9	14
ASSYLPGTGMETQY	TRBV6-5	14
SVYTGTETYEQY	TRBV29-1	12
ASSQVGTDTLGFTDTQY	TRBV4-1	17
ASSGDEETQY	TRBV4-2	10
ASSQGSEQY	TRBV16	9
ASSESGLGTDTQY	TRBV6-4	13
ASSLPGLASTDTQY	TRBV11-2	14
ASSFGGGSTSGYT	TRBV5-4	13
ASSSTQPQH	TRBV28	9
ASSIGVGAETQY	TRBV19	12
SVRLAVPFYEQY	TRBV29-1	12
ASSSGLAGVGYNEQF	TRBV27	15
SVIGTSGRRETQY	TRBV29-1	13
ASSFFEGLTGELF	TRBV28	13
ASSVGGDTEAF	TRBV9	11
ASSFRDRSIYEQY	TRBV7-9	13
ASSPSFSGGYT	TRBV4-3	11
ASSPGNTIY	TRBV7-8	9
ASSPDRDNNEQF	TRBV4-2	12
ASSQAPGELF	TRBV4-1	10
ASSRTGEGEKLF	TRBV14	12
ASSSWDRQETQY	TRBV7-9	12
ASSLVGDSSYEQY	TRBV11-2	13
ASSTKGAGANVLT	TRBV19	13
ASTDSDSSYEQY	TRBV19	12